Here is one TCR beta chain with its context. Its antigen is undetermined. Donors ranged from about 6 to 95 years old and were healthy Caucasians in Russia. PBMCs were isolated at a quantity of at least 6 million per sample. The CDR3 loop spans 16 amino acids. Germline CDR1 is DFQATT and CDR2 is SNEGSKA (reference sequence). V dropped 0 bases and J dropped 1 base, with 15 bases sitting between them. This sample is drawn from a study of blood T cells in healthy people across ages. Study at large: About one barcoded beta molecule per two T cells was captured by template switching. Findings and limits, study-wide: Versus aged donors, long-lived donors had higher diversity and more naive CD4+ cells.

Using a J-beta primer mix together with a sample-barcoded 5' primer, a second PCR was run for about 7 to 12 cycles. Using its own MiXCR run on the 5' RACE reads, TCRdb lists one record per CDR3 protein. The table lists about 720,000 distinct CDR3 sequences, about a fifth of them singletons. The sample comprised blood. J is TRBJ1-1 and V is TRBV20-1; D is ambiguous. This receptor was identified in an older man in good health. CDR3 DNA: TGCAGTGCTAGAGATTTTAATGGGGTTTGGAACACTGAAGCTTTCTTT. Protein product: CSARDFNGVWNTEAFF.